This T cell receptor beta chain was profiled in a study of T cells expressing NK-cell markers (dated by TCRdb to between 2020 and 2021). A note on the overall study: Three sorted T-cell subsets (CD3+CD56+NKG2C+, CD3+CD56+NKG2C- and CD3+CD56-NKG2C+) from roughly 8 donors had their TCR beta-chain repertoires profiled. The eight sequenced donors were randomly selected healthy volunteers, three men and five women. Sequencing of the libraries produced 2 x 150 bp reads on Illumina HiSeq 2000/2500, MiSeq or NextSeq. Among the eight sequenced donors, only one was HCMV-seronegative, while the other seven were HCMV-seropositive.

Turning to this clonotype: This receptor's antigen is unknown.

The research as a whole found: Those dominant clonotypes were again the most abundant among CD3+CD56-NKG2C+ cells in a few donors, at roughly 25-65%. In over 5 donors, the dominant CD3+CD56+NKG2C+ clonotypes were among the top 10 CD8+ clonotypes and accounted for roughly 1.0-7.5% of CD8+ T cells. Whether the expanded NKG2C-expressing T cell clones were specific for HCMV antigens remained unclear.

The data were produced on an Illumina HiSeq 2000. The TCR beta cDNA libraries were made using 5'RACE template switching, a step that added both a universal primer site and unique molecular identifiers. cDNA synthesis was primed from the TCR beta constant segment and was followed by two successive PCR amplification steps. For the original study's pipeline: Reads were demultiplexed and grouped by UMI with MIGEC, and clonotypes were assembled and quantified with MiTCR. Only TCR cDNA sequences supported by at least two reads were kept to exclude erroneous sequences. Downstream repertoire analysis used the tcR package, and clonotypes were matched across fractions by CDR3 nucleotide sequence plus V segment. VDJmatch was used to annotate antigen specificity against VDJdb, with one amino acid substitution in CDR3 allowed. The reads underwent TCRdb reprocessing, giving one record for each CDR3 protein sequence and no DNA. The V and J calls follow TCRdb's processing rather than the paper's. The record for this sample contains about 390,000 distinct CDR3 sequences. The biggest ten clones account for around a tenth of the sample.

HCMV-specific IgG was detected in serum with a commercial ELISA kit to determine HCMV serostatus. Ficoll density gradient centrifugation was used to isolate peripheral blood mononuclear cells from blood. This clonotype originated in a woman aged 45-60 years in good health. Donor details come from another sample of the same person, matched by shared clones. Sample: blood T cells: a sorted CD56 or NKG2C T cell subset, CD4+ or CD8+ T cells, or bulk PBMC T cells (not recorded which).

The CDR3 region has the sequence CASSLNLADEQFF. The chain is assembled from TRBV4-1 and TRBJ2-1; TCRdb calls TRBD2, which cannot be checked without DNA. The germline V gene gives CDR1 as MGHRA and CDR2 as YSYEKL. Reading from cysteine to phenylalanine, the CDR3 counts 13 amino acids. No DNA appears here.